The rows below give T cell receptor beta chains drawn from one sample of a study of long-term antiretroviral therapy in people with HIV. Produced via immunoSEQ multiplex PCR; TCRdb's table is partial and in-frame only. The table has more than 20,000 clones, around 82% seen once. The material was unsorted PBMCs, obtained 3 years after starting antiretroviral therapy. Receptors were obtained from a man between 18 and 35 years old with HIV. Both conserved end residues are part of each CDR3. A D gene is named only where the DNA matches it firmly. Size values are once, few and many counts, or a class for expanded clones, and some rows have none.

J gene	D gene	clone size	V gene	CDR3 DNA	CDR3 protein
TRBJ2-1	-	-	TRBV7-9	TGTGCCAGCAGCTTAGCTAGCTGGAACTACAATGAGCAGTTCTTC	CASSLASWNYNEQFF
TRBJ2-7	-	few	TRBV6-1	TGTGCCAGCGGGGATAAGGGTGACGAGCAGTACTTC	CASGDKGDEQYF
TRBJ2-3	-	-	TRBV4-1	TGCGCCAGCAGCCCGTTGGGGGGCAGGGAAACAGATACGCAGTATTTT	CASSPLGGRETDTQYF
TRBJ1-6	-	few	TRBV7-8	TGTGCCAGCAGCCTTCGTACATCTAATTCACCCCTCCACTTT	CASSLRTSNSPLHF
TRBJ1-1	-	-	TRBV28	TGTGCCAGCAGTTTATACGATCGGGCAGCTTTCTTT	CASSLYDRAAFF
TRBJ2-1	-	few	TRBV2	TGTGCCAGCTGCCCCGGGACGGAGAATGAGCAGTTCTTC	CASCPGTENEQFF
TRBJ1-5	-	-	TRBV6-5	TGTGCCAGCAGTTACTTACAGGGCCAGCCCCAGCATTTT	CASSYLQGQPQHF
TRBJ2-5	-	-	TRBV11-2	TGTGCCAGCAGACAGAGGGGGACTGAGACCCAGTACTTC	CASRQRGTETQYF
TRBJ2-7	-	-	TRBV28	TGTGCCAGCAGCCGGACTGACTCCTTCTACGAGCAGTACTTC	CASSRTDSFYEQYF
TRBJ1-1	-	-	TRBV30	TGTGCCTGGATCCCAAGGGTGTCTGAAGCTTTCTTT	CAWIPRVSEAFF
TRBJ2-3	TRBD2	-	TRBV5-1	TGCGCCAGCAGCGCGGGACTAGCTGATAGCACAGATACGCAGTATTTT	CASSAGLADSTDTQYF
TRBJ2-1	TRBD1	-	TRBV6-6	TGTGCCAGCAGTGGACAGGGGATTTTAGATGAGCAGTTCTTC	CASSGQGILDEQFF
TRBJ1-3	TRBD1	few	TRBV6-5	TGTGCCAGCAGAATCACGACAGGGGCTGGAAACACCATATATTTT	CASRITTGAGNTIYF
TRBJ1-1	-	-	TRBV10-3	TGTGCCATCAGTGAACAGGGCCCTCGTGGAGCTTTCTTT	CAISEQGPRGAFF
TRBJ1-6	TRBD1	-	TRBV2	TGTGCCAGCAGTTACGACAGGGCCAATTCACCCCTCCACTTT	CASSYDRANSPLHF
TRBJ2-5	-	-	TRBV5-6	TGTGCCAGCAGCCCATCCCCTGGGGGAAAGGAGACCCAGTACTTC	CASSPSPGGKETQYF
TRBJ2-7	TRBD1	-	TRBV5-1	TGCGCCAGCAGCTTGACGACAGGGGTTGTGGTAGGCCACGAGCAGTACTTC	CASSLTTGVVVGHEQYF
TRBJ1-4	-	-	TRBV7-6	TGTGCCAGCAGCTTAGACAGGGCTGGGGCAACTAATGAAAAACTGTTTTTT	CASSLDRAGATNEKLFF
TRBJ2-1	-	-	TRBV19	TGTGCCAGTAGGGAGGTGGGCAATGAGCAGTTCTTC	CASREVGNEQFF
TRBJ2-3	TRBD1	-	TRBV6-5	TGTGCCAGCAGTTACCGGCCAGGGGGAGCGGATACGCAGTATTTT	CASSYRPGGADTQYF
TRBJ1-1	TRBD1	-	TRBV5-1	TGCGCCAGCAGCTTGGAGGGGACAGGGGGAACTGAAGCTTTCTTT	CASSLEGTGGTEAFF
TRBJ2-7	-	-	TRBV7-9	TGTGCCAGCAGCCTACTCCAGGTGGGCGCGACCGAGCAGTACTTC	CASSLLQVGATEQYF
TRBJ2-2	TRBD2	-	TRBV10-3	TGTGCCATCAGTCCCGTTCTAGCGGGGGCCCCGGGGACCGGGGAGCTGTTTTTT	CAISPVLAGAPGTGELFF
TRBJ2-7	-	few	TRBV4-1	TGCGCCAGCAGCCATCTGGCCCGAGGGGACTACGAGCAGTACTTC	CASSHLARGDYEQYF
TRBJ1-1	-	-	TRBV6-5	TGTGCCAGCAGTTACTCGAGGTTGGGGCTGCACGAAGCTTTCTTT	CASSYSRLGLHEAFF
TRBJ1-4	-	few	TRBV14	TGTGCCAGCAGCCAGACGGCGGTCCCTGACAAACTGTTTTTT	CASSQTAVPDKLFF